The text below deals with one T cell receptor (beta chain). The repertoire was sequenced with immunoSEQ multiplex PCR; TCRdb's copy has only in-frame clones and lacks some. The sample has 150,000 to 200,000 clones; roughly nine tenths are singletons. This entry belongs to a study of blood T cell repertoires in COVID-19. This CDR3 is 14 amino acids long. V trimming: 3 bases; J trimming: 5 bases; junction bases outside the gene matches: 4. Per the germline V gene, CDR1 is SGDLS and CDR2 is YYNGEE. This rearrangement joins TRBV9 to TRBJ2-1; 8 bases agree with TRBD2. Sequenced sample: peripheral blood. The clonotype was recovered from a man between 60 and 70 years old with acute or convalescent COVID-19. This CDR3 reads CASSAAGGHNEQFF. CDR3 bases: TGTGCCAGCAGCGCGGCGGGGGGCCACAATGAGCAGTTCTTC.